A selection of T cell receptor beta chains follows, all from one sample in a study of blood T cell repertoires in COVID-19. Assay: immunoSEQ multiplex PCR; the TCRdb copy retains only in-frame clones and omits some. The table records approximately 350,000 clones, about 89% of them present only once. Specimen: peripheral blood. Source of these receptors: a woman aged 25 to 39 with COVID-19, enrolled during active disease. Each CDR3 is given with its conserved first and last residue. D genes are given only for firm matches. The size of a clone is reported for some rows only, either as once, few or many, or as a class for expanded clones.

size	J	V	D	CDR3	DNA
NA	TRBJ2-5	TRBV6-2/TRBV6-3	TRBD2	CASSGRLAGGLETQYF	TGTGCCAGCAGTGGAAGACTAGCGGGGGGGCTGGAGACCCAGTACTTC
NA	TRBJ2-3	TRBV4-3	TRBD2	CASSQGGLAGGSDTQYF	TGCGCCAGCAGCCAAGGGGGACTAGCGGGAGGCTCAGATACGCAGTATTTT
NA	TRBJ2-3	TRBV2	TRBD1	CASSVPDRGQANTQYF	TGTGCCAGCAGTGTCCCGGACAGGGGTCAAGCGAATACGCAGTATTTT
NA	TRBJ2-5	TRBV28	NA	CASSSGRALEYQETQYF	TGTGCCAGCAGTTCGGGCAGGGCCCTGGAGTACCAAGAGACCCAGTACTTC
NA	TRBJ1-6	TRBV5-1	TRBD1	CASSWGTGENSPLHF	TGCGCCAGCAGCTGGGGGACAGGGGAAAATTCACCCCTCCACTTT
few	TRBJ1-5	TRBV19	NA	CASSIRRGSQRDQPQHF	TGTGCCAGTAGTATACGAAGGGGTAGCCAGCGGGATCAGCCCCAGCATTTT
once	TRBJ2-2	TRBV19	NA	CASSMSGGRGTGELFF	TGTGCCAGTAGTATGAGTGGCGGGCGCGGCACCGGGGAGCTGTTTTTT
NA	TRBJ1-1	TRBV19	NA	CASSIGSGPQAFF	TGTGCCAGTAGTATAGGTTCAGGCCCCCAAGCTTTCTTT
NA	TRBJ1-3	TRBV28	NA	CASISAGNTIYF	TGTGCCAGCATCTCAGCGGGAAACACCATATATTTT
NA	TRBJ2-2	TRBV5-1	TRBD1	CASSLQGADTGELFF	TGCGCCAGCAGCTTACAGGGGGCGGACACCGGGGAGCTGTTTTTT
NA	TRBJ1-1	TRBV21-1	NA	CATSTLGQKNTEAFF	TGTGCCACCAGCACTTTAGGACAGAAGAACACTGAAGCTTTCTTT
NA	TRBJ2-3	TRBV28	TRBD2	CASSLARGETDTQYF	TGTGCCAGCAGTTTGGCGCGGGGGGAAACAGATACGCAGTATTTT
NA	TRBJ2-7	TRBV2	NA	CASSELYYEQYF	TGTGCCAGCAGTGAATTGTACTACGAGCAGTACTTC
NA	TRBJ2-6	TRBV2	TRBD2	CASRAPPTSGTRSGANVLTF	TGTGCCAGCAGGGCCCCACCGACTAGCGGTACCCGCTCTGGGGCCAACGTCCTGACTTTC
NA	TRBJ2-7	TRBV4-3	NA	CASSQDIRYEQYF	TGCGCCAGCAGCCAAGATATCCGCTACGAGCAGTACTTC
NA	TRBJ2-1	TRBV10-2	TRBD2	CASSEKGLAFNEQFF	TGCGCCAGCAGCGAGAAGGGACTAGCGTTCAATGAGCAGTTCTTC
NA	TRBJ1-5	TRBV28	NA	CASGQGGHPNQPQHF	TGTGCCAGCGGGCAGGGCGGTCACCCCAATCAGCCCCAGCATTTT
once	TRBJ1-3	TRBV30	NA	CAWSVGGRAGNTIYF	TGTGCCTGGAGTGTAGGAGGCCGGGCAGGAAACACCATATATTTT
NA	TRBJ1-3	TRBV7-2	NA	CASSRDGYSGNTIYF	TGTGCCAGCAGCCGCGACGGGTACTCTGGAAACACCATATATTTT
NA	TRBJ2-2	TRBV4-3	NA	CASSPNGLAEVNTGELFF	TGCGCCAGCAGCCCTAATGGATTAGCGGAGGTGAACACCGGGGAGCTGTTTTTT
NA	TRBJ1-2	TRBV6-1	NA	CASSEIQGYGYTF	TGTGCCAGCAGTGAAATCCAGGGTTATGGCTACACCTTC
NA	TRBJ2-5	TRBV9	TRBD2	CASSVGGAQETQYF	TGTGCCAGCAGCGTCGGGGGGGCCCAAGAGACCCAGTACTTC
NA	TRBJ1-4	TRBV5-8	NA	CASSLGGSITNEKLFF	TGTGCCAGCAGCTTGGGGGGCTCGATAACTAATGAAAAACTGTTTTTT
NA	TRBJ2-1	TRBV6-5	NA	CASTKPPSNEQFF	TGTGCCAGCACTAAGCCCCCCTCCAATGAGCAGTTCTTC
NA	TRBJ1-1	TRBV6-6	NA	CASSGAQGAEAFF	TGTGCCAGCAGTGGGGCACAGGGTGCTGAAGCTTTCTTT
NA	TRBJ2-1	TRBV10-1	NA	CASSDFEGRNEQFF	TGCGCCAGCAGTGATTTTGAGGGCCGCAATGAGCAGTTCTTC
once	TRBJ2-7	TRBV28	TRBD2	CASRAGGPYEQYF	TGTGCCAGCAGGGCGGGGGGCCCATACGAGCAGTACTTC
NA	TRBJ2-1	TRBV5-1	NA	CASSLGLNDREQFF	TGCGCCAGCAGCTTGGGGCTGAATGACAGAGAACAGTTCTTC
NA	TRBJ1-2	TRBV6-2/TRBV6-3	NA	CASSNGGNYGYTF	TGTGCCAGCAGTAACGGTGGTAACTATGGCTACACCTTC
NA	TRBJ2-4	TRBV19	NA	CASSISDRGGPQYF	TGTGCCAGTAGTATATCCGACAGGGGAGGGCCGCAGTACTTC
NA	TRBJ2-3	TRBV19	NA	CASSPRRDTQYF	TGTGCCAGTAGTCCCAGAAGAGATACGCAGTATTTT